A selection of T cell receptor beta chains follows, all from one sample in a study of cytomegalovirus exposure and HLA in healthy donors. The repertoire was sequenced with immunoSEQ multiplex PCR; TCRdb's copy has only in-frame clones and lacks some. The sample lists some 130,000 clones; roughly 80% were seen once. The sample consisted of PBMCs. The receptor set was obtained from a man aged 30-40 years in good health and CMV-seronegative. Each CDR3 is given without its conserved first and last residue.

j_call: TRBJ2-7; v_call: TRBV6-5; cdr3_aa: ASTPLAGSYEQY
j_call: TRBJ2-1; v_call: TRBV19; cdr3_aa: ASSPGTTLAHEQF
j_call: TRBJ2-1; v_call: TRBV5-1; cdr3_aa: ASSSTGGYNEQF
j_call: TRBJ2-7; v_call: TRBV10-2; cdr3_aa: ASSERLAGELLTSYEQY
j_call: TRBJ2-1; v_call: TRBV5-1; cdr3_aa: ASSLRRDFLTYNEQF
j_call: TRBJ2-3; v_call: TRBV6-5; cdr3_aa: ASSTTRGTDTQY
j_call: TRBJ2-2; v_call: TRBV6-5; cdr3_aa: ASNREGPTGELF
j_call: TRBJ2-7; v_call: TRBV7-9; cdr3_aa: ASSPPKRGYYEQY
j_call: TRBJ2-7; v_call: TRBV6-5; cdr3_aa: ASSPGTQYEQY
j_call: TRBJ2-7; v_call: TRBV19; cdr3_aa: ASSILSAARPYEQY
j_call: TRBJ1-1; v_call: TRBV5-5; cdr3_aa: ASSLAMTGNTEAF
j_call: TRBJ1-1; v_call: TRBV28; cdr3_aa: ASTPVGFLTNTEAF
j_call: TRBJ2-7; v_call: TRBV12-5; cdr3_aa: ASGFAPTSGAAD
j_call: TRBJ1-5; v_call: TRBV6-5; cdr3_aa: ASRPGIYNQPQH
j_call: TRBJ2-5; v_call: TRBV18; cdr3_aa: ASSPMGLAGGETQY
j_call: TRBJ1-1; v_call: TRBV2; cdr3_aa: ASRGGYAEAF
j_call: TRBJ2-7; v_call: TRBV27; cdr3_aa: ATRSTGSVNEQY
j_call: TRBJ2-3; v_call: TRBV29-1; cdr3_aa: SVSLGEVEDTQY
j_call: TRBJ2-2; v_call: TRBV9; cdr3_aa: ASSVGQGAPTGELF
j_call: TRBJ1-2; v_call: TRBV7-2; cdr3_aa: ASSPGTGESVLYGYT